A single sample is the source of the 16 T cell receptor beta chains below, sequenced in a study of T cell responses to AZD1222 COVID-19 vaccine. Assay: immunoSEQ multiplex PCR; the TCRdb copy retains only in-frame clones and omits some. The sample has about 170,000 clones, around nine tenths seen once. Sample: peripheral blood, taken on day 0 of AZD1222 vaccination. The receptor set was obtained from an adult in good health.

Only one count was recorded for this clone. This rearrangement joins TRBV7-9 to TRBJ2-1; weak D call: TRBD1 (6 bases). The CDR3 is made up of 15 amino acids. The V end lost 1 base, the J end lost 4 bases, and 11 bases lay between the germline ends. Germline CDR1 reads SEHNR; CDR2 reads FQNEAQ (reference sequence). CDR3 in DNA: TGTGCCAGCAGCTTAGTGGGGGCGACATACAATGAGCAGTTCTTC. It encodes CASSLVGATYNEQFF.

The V and J genes are TRBV6-5 and TRBJ1-5; D is unresolved. Germline CDR1 MNHEY, CDR2 SVGAGI. Between the trimmed V and J ends, which lost 6 bases and 4 bases, there was a span of 10 bases. This CDR3 region has 13 residues. Here the CDR3 reads CASSIIGNQPQHF. The CDR3 coding sequence is TGTGCCAGCAGCATTATCGGGAATCAGCCCCAGCATTTT.

The rearrangement joins TRBV4-1 to TRBJ2-5; D not resolved. V lost 3 bases to trimming and J lost 2 bases, with 4 bases between them. Per the germline V gene, CDR1 is MGHRA and CDR2 is YSYEKL. This CDR3 is built from 12 residues. CDR3 in amino acids: CASSQIQETQYF. The CDR3 nucleotides are TGCGCCAGCAGCCAGATACAAGAGACCCAGTACTTC.

This clone was seen a handful of times. The CDR3 DNA sequence: TGCGCCAGCAGCCAGCAGCGGGGCTACAATGAGCAGTTCTTC. The encoded protein is CASSQQRGYNEQFF. The J gene is TRBJ2-1, the V gene TRBV4-1, with 7 nucleotides matching TRBD2. This CDR3 is built from 14 residues. J lost 3 bases, V lost 3 bases, and 2 bases had no gene match. Germline values: CDR1 MGHRA, CDR2 YSYEKL.

Points on this clone: Other DNA sequences of this sample code for an identical CDR3. The chain is built from TRBV6-5 and TRBJ1-1; D is undetermined. The CDR3 spans 14 residues. V was shortened by 0 bases and J by 4 bases, with 9 bases between the two germline ends. Germline V lookup: CDR1 MNHEY, CDR2 SVGAGI. The CDR3 region has the DNA TGTGCCAGCAGTTACTCGAGGGCCCGCACTGAAGCTTTCTTT. Translating it yields CASSYSRARTEAFF.

This chain joins TRBV6-5 and TRBJ1-2, with unresolved D. Germline V lookup: CDR1 MNHEY, CDR2 SVGAGI. The CDR3 spans 15 residues. V was trimmed by 7 bases and J by 4 bases, leaving 19 bases between them. CDR3 nucleotide sequence: TGTGCCAGCACCCTAAACTCGGGCCCTTCCTATGGCTACACCTTC. Protein: CASTLNSGPSYGYTF.

V and J are TRBV28 and TRBJ1-4, with 7 positions matching TRBD1. Trimming cost V 5 bases and J 5 bases; bases outside gene matches: 5. Germline lookup yields CDR1 MDHEN and CDR2 SYDVKM. The CDR3 runs to 14 residues. In DNA form, the CDR3 reads TGTGCCAGCAGTCCAACGGGACAGAATGAAAAACTGTTTTTT. This sequence encodes CASSPTGQNEKLFF.

V and J are TRBV14 and TRBJ1-4; possible D gene TRBD1, 6 bases. This CDR3 region has 13 residues. V was pared by 1 base and J by 10 bases, with 10 bases between. Germline CDR1 is SGHDN and CDR2 is FVKESK. CDR3 bases: TGTGCCAGCAGCCAAGCAGGGGTCGGAAAACTGTTTTTT. Its protein product is CASSQAGVGKLFF.

The V and J genes are TRBV11-2 and TRBJ2-7; perhaps TRBD1 as D (5 bases). The CDR3 is 15 amino acids. V was pared by 0 bases and J by 4 bases, with 13 bases between. The V gene's germline CDR1 is SGHAT and CDR2 FQNNGV. CDR3 sequence reads: CASSLDRQSRYEQYF. In DNA form, the CDR3 reads TGTGCCAGCAGCTTAGACCGACAGAGTAGGTACGAGCAGTACTTC.

J is TRBJ1-4 and V is TRBV25-1; D not certain. Germline CDR1 MGHDK, CDR2 SYGVNS. V dropped 4 bases and J dropped 5 bases, with 8 bases sitting between them. The CDR3 runs 13 residues. The CDR3 region is CASSGAQNEKLFF. DNA for the CDR3: TGTGCCAGCAGTGGAGCCCAGAATGAAAAACTGTTTTTT.

V and J are TRBV4-2 and TRBJ2-3; 11 nucleotides agree with TRBD2. CDR3 length: 16 residues. V lost 4 bases to trimming and J lost 6 bases; unmatched junction nucleotides: 9. Germline V gene lookup returns CDR1 LGHNA and CDR2 YNFKEQ. CDR3 residues: CASSPLSGGAWDTQYF. The CDR3 DNA follows: TGTGCCAGCAGCCCGCTTAGCGGGGGGGCATGGGATACGCAGTATTTT.

The CDR3: CASREGGRNQPQHF. In DNA, the CDR3 is TGTGCCAGCAGGGAGGGGGGAAGGAATCAGCCCCAGCATTTT. This chain uses TRBV6-5 with TRBJ1-5; TRBD1 might be the D (6 bases). Trimming removed 6 bases from V and 4 bases from J, with 13 bases in between. Germline V gene lookup returns CDR1 MNHEY and CDR2 SVGAGI. This CDR3 region has 14 residues.

The chain employs TRBV11-2 and TRBJ1-1; 7 bases are a match to TRBD1. The ends lost 2 bases at V and 13 bases at J; junction bases unmatched: 7. The CDR3 runs to 12 residues. Germline V gives CDR1 SGHAT, CDR2 FQNNGV. The CDR3 sequence: CASSLPDREGFF. CDR3 in DNA: TGTGCCAGCAGCTTACCCGACAGGGAGGGTTTCTTT.

This clone was recorded only once. The CDR3 DNA is TGTGCCAGCAGTCCCTCACTTGAAGGCGTAAATGAGCAGTTCTTC. Translated: CASSPSLEGVNEQFF. V is TRBV11-2 and J is TRBJ2-1, with unresolved D. Germline V gives CDR1 SGHAT, CDR2 FQNNGV. Trimming pared 6 bases from V and 7 bases from J, leaving 19 bases between. The CDR3 runs 15 residues.

J is TRBJ1-6 and V is TRBV7-6, with 9 bases that match TRBD1. The CDR3 contains 15 residues. V lost 5 bases and J lost 7; bases outside the gene matches: 6. Per germline, CDR1 SGHVS and CDR2 FNYEAQ. CDR3 protein: CASSENRGRNSPLHF. The CDR3 region has the DNA TGTGCCAGCAGCGAAAACAGGGGGCGGAATTCACCCCTCCACTTT. Full variable domain (remainder filled in from reference TRBV7-6 and TRBJ1-6): GAGVSQSPRYKVTKRGQDVALRCDPISGHVSLYWYRQALGQGPEFLTYFNYEAQQDKSGLPNDRFSAERPEGSISTLTIQRTEQRDSAMYRCASSENRGRNSPLHFGNGTRLTVT.

The chain employs TRBV10-3 and TRBJ2-1; 8 bases are a match to TRBD2. CDR3 length: 15 residues. J gave up 0 bases and V 4 bases, and 2 bases lay outside the gene matches. CDR1 ENHRY and CDR2 SYGVKD come from the germline V gene. CDR3 region: CAISAGTSSYNEQFF. CDR3 bases: TGTGCCATCAGTGCCGGGACTAGCTCCTACAATGAGCAGTTCTTC.